This record concerns one T cell receptor beta chain sequence. This record belongs to a study of blood T cell repertoires in COVID-19. About the study: Acute and convalescent COVID-19 specimens originated in the United States, Italy and Spain.

In the source study's methods: Estimated nucleated cell counts came from reference gene primer amplification. The data were produced by immunoSEQ multiplex PCR, yet TCRdb's version contains in-frame clones alone and is incomplete. That table supplies the V and J calls and clone size; D and trimming were determined from the DNA. This sample has tens of thousands of clones, with around 91% found just once. V gave up 8 bases and J gave up 5 bases; unmatched junction bases: 6. The CDR3 loop spans 13 amino acids. Germline-derived CDR1 and CDR2 are MDHEN and SYDVKM. The TCR sequence derives from a human donor in a cohort sampled during active COVID-19. The chain carries TRBV28 and TRBJ1-2, with 9 bases fitting TRBD1. The sequencing sample was made of peripheral blood. CDR3 in amino acids: CASRPTGGYGYTF. The CDR3 nucleotides read TGTGCCAGCCGTCCGACAGGGGGATATGGCTACACCTTC.